This TCR beta chain derives from a study of blood T cell repertoires in COVID-19. Here immunoSEQ multiplex PCR was the method, and the copy in TCRdb shows in-frame clones only, minus some. The data hold some 210,000 clones, with roughly 79% observed a single time. This TCR was sampled from a woman in her forties or fifties with acute COVID-19. The sequencing sample was made of PBMCs or T cells enriched from blood (not recorded which).

The CDR3 bases are TGTGCCAGCAGCTTAGATGACAGGGCTTCCTACGAGCAGTACTTC. It encodes CASSLDDRASYEQYF. V gene TRBV7-2 combines with J gene TRBJ2-7, with 7 positions matching TRBD1. CDR3 length equals 15 residues. Per germline, CDR1 SGHTA and CDR2 FQGNSA. With V trimmed by 1 base and J by 1 base, 4 bases remained unmatched. Full variable domain (rest looked up from reference TRBV7-2 and TRBJ2-7): GAGVSQSPSNKVTEKGKDVELRCDPISGHTALYWYRQSLGQGLEFLIYFQGNSAPDKSGLPSDRFSAERTGGSVSTLTIQRTQQEDSAVYLCASSLDDRASYEQYFGPGTRLTVT.